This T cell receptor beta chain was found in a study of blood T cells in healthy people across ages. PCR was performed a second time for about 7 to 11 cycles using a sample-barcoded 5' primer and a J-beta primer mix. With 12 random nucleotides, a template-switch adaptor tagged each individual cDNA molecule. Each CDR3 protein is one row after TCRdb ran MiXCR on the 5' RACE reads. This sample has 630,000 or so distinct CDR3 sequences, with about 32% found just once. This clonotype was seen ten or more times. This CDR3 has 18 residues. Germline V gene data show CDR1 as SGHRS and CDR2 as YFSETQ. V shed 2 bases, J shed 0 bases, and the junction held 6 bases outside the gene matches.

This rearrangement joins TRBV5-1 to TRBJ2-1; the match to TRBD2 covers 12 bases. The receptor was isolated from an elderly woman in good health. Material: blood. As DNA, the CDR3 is TGCGCCAGCAGCTTCGGACTAGCGGGGAGTAGCTCCTACAATGAGCAGTTCTTC. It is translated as CASSFGLAGSSSYNEQFF.